This T cell receptor (beta chain) comes out of a study of tumor-infiltrating lymphocytes in primary liver carcinoma. Study-level findings and limits: Tumor specimens were characterized by a significantly higher top-250-clone fraction than blood (p = 0.039). Researchers did not compare CD4+ and CD8+ repertoires, as samples were bulk unsorted.

A constant-region primer primed TCR beta cDNA synthesis from roughly 500 ng of total RNA. Three nested multiplex PCR rounds, a slightly modified ARM-PCR, produced the libraries for TCR beta. TCRdb recomputed calls from the multiplex PCR reads with MiXCR, one row per CDR3 protein. The repertoire includes almost 200,000 distinct CDR3 sequences, roughly 61% of them detected once, and around 7.1% sits in the top ten. This clonotype was seen at least ten times. Its target is not known. Extraction also yielded germline DNA, while blood RNA was obtained from unsorted whole blood. Chronic HBV infection, untreated so far, was present in the patients. The sample was peripheral blood. The TCR originated in a woman in her fifties or sixties with primary liver carcinoma and hepatitis B virus infection.

CDR3 sequence: CSVEDGNTEAFF. CDR3 sequence (DNA): TGCAGCGTCGAGGACGGGAACACTGAAGCTTTCTTT. The chain couples TRBV29-1 to TRBJ1-1; D unclear. Germline CDR1 is SQVTM and CDR2 is ANQGSEA. V was trimmed by 6 bases and J by 1 base, leaving 9 bases between them. CDR3 size: 12 residues.